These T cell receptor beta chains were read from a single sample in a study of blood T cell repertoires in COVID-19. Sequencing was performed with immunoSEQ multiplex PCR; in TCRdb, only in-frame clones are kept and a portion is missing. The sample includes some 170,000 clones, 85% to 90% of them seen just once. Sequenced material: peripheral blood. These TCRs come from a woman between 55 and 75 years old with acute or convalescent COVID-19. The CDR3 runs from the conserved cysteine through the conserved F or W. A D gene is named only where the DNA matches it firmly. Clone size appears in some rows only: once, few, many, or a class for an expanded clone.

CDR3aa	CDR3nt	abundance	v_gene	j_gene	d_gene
CASSYSSGANVLTF	TGTGCCAGCAGCTACTCCTCTGGGGCCAACGTCCTGACTTTC	few	TRBV7-9	TRBJ2-6	.
CASSARVTNEKLFF	TGTGCCAGCAGCGCCAGGGTCACTAATGAAAAACTGTTTTTT	.	TRBV5-5	TRBJ1-4	.
CASSSGDRDNEQFF	TGTGCCAGCAGTAGCGGCGACAGGGACAATGAGCAGTTCTTC	.	TRBV6-6	TRBJ2-1	TRBD1
CASSEDRGRNQPQHF	TGTGCCAGCAGCGAAGACAGGGGGCGAAATCAGCCCCAGCATTTT	.	TRBV2	TRBJ1-5	TRBD1
CASSLAGGGELFF	TGTGCCAGCAGTTTAGCGGGAGGCGGGGAGCTGTTTTTT	.	TRBV28	TRBJ2-2	TRBD2
CASSLGTSGRIVNEQFF	TGCGCCAGCAGCTTGGGGACTAGCGGGAGAATTGTCAATGAGCAGTTCTTC	.	TRBV5-1	TRBJ2-1	TRBD2
CASSTKGGPDTQYF	TGTGCCAGCAGTACAAAAGGGGGCCCAGATACGCAGTATTTT	.	TRBV27	TRBJ2-3	TRBD1
CASSPVLDYYEQYF	TGTGCCAGCAGCCCGGTTCTCGATTATTACGAGCAGTACTTC	few	TRBV9	TRBJ2-7	.
CASSLIAGSTDTQYF	TGTGCCAGCAGCTTAATAGCGGGGAGCACAGATACGCAGTATTTT	once	TRBV7-3	TRBJ2-3	TRBD2
CATALAGGVRETQYF	TGTGCCACAGCCTTAGCGGGAGGGGTTCGAGAGACCCAGTACTTC	once	TRBV6-5	TRBJ2-5	TRBD2
CASSTEETASSYNEQFF	TGCGCCAGCAGTACGGAGGAGACCGCAAGCTCCTACAATGAGCAGTTCTTC	.	TRBV5-1	TRBJ2-1	.
CASSQGPRTAGNTIYF	TGTGCCAGTAGTCAGGGCCCCCGGACAGCTGGAAACACCATATATTTT	.	TRBV19	TRBJ1-3	.
CASRTDSRRDGYTF	TGTGCCAGTAGGACCGACAGCCGTCGGGATGGCTACACCTTC	.	TRBV19	TRBJ1-2	.
CASSPGLAGNFEQFF	TGTGCCAGCAGTCCGGGACTAGCGGGGAATTTTGAGCAGTTCTTC	.	TRBV11-1	TRBJ2-1	TRBD2
CASSLIQGGNTIYF	TGTGCCAGCAGCTTAATACAGGGCGGAAACACCATATATTTT	.	TRBV7-9	TRBJ1-3	.
CATSEGSGINYGYTF	TGTGCCACCAGTGAGGGGTCAGGGATAAACTATGGCTACACCTTC	.	TRBV24-1	TRBJ1-2	.
CASSREAAPLSSYNEQFF	TGTGCCAGCAGCCGAGAGGCTGCACCCCTAAGCTCCTACAATGAGCAGTTCTTC	.	TRBV7-3	TRBJ2-1	.
CASSRSGRMSNEQFF	TGTGCCAGCAGTCGTAGCGGGAGAATGAGCAATGAGCAGTTCTTC	.	TRBV6-5	TRBJ2-1	TRBD2
CASSPLRDSNYGYTF	TGTGCCAGCAGCCCACTCCGGGACAGCAACTATGGCTACACCTTC	.	TRBV3-1/TRBV3-2	TRBJ1-2	TRBD1
CATSDPGGLAGADTQYF	TGTGCCACCAGTGACCCTGGAGGACTAGCGGGAGCAGATACGCAGTATTTT	once	TRBV24-1	TRBJ2-3	TRBD2
CATSDRVEGTGELFF	TGCGCCACCTCGGACAGGGTGGAAGGAACCGGGGAGCTGTTTTTT	.	TRBV5-1	TRBJ2-2	TRBD1
CASSQGPGAFF	TGTGCCAGCAGTCAGGGCCCAGGAGCTTTCTTT	few	TRBV12-3/TRBV12-4	TRBJ1-1	.
CASSPWTGGNQPQHF	TGTGCCAGCAGCCCGTGGACGGGGGGCAATCAGCCCCAGCATTTT	.	TRBV5-5	TRBJ1-5	.
CASSGREGKNIQYF	TGTGCCAGCAGTGGGCGGGAGGGCAAAAACATTCAGTACTTC	.	TRBV2	TRBJ2-4	TRBD2
CASSIGGQGVIQPQHF	TGTGCCAGTAGTATAGGAGGGCAGGGGGTGATTCAGCCCCAGCATTTT	.	TRBV19	TRBJ1-5	TRBD1
CASRSEGLAGYTGELFF	TGTGCCAGCAGGTCCGAGGGACTAGCGGGATACACCGGGGAGCTGTTTTTT	.	TRBV7-8	TRBJ2-2	TRBD2
CATSSRGGSPYGYTF	TGTGCCACCAGTTCCCGAGGAGGCTCCCCATATGGCTACACCTTC	.	TRBV24-1	TRBJ1-2	.
CASSPRQGASAEAFF	TGTGCCAGCTCACCCCGACAGGGGGCGTCCGCTGAAGCTTTCTTT	few	TRBV18	TRBJ1-1	TRBD1
CASSIDQGTVPAHGYTF	TGTGCCAGTAGTATAGATCAGGGGACGGTACCCGCCCATGGCTACACCTTC	.	TRBV19	TRBJ1-2	.
CSASDIGSNQPQHF	TGCAGTGCTAGTGATATCGGTAGCAATCAGCCCCAGCATTTT	.	TRBV20-1	TRBJ1-5	.
CASSYGGIYNEQFF	TGTGCCAGCAGTTACGGCGGGATCTACAATGAGCAGTTCTTC	once	TRBV6-2/TRBV6-3	TRBJ2-1	.
CAWSDTDNSPLHF	TGTGCCTGGAGTGACACCGATAATTCACCCCTCCACTTT	.	TRBV30	TRBJ1-6	.
CASSEQYRNTEAFF	TGTGCCAGCAGTGAACAATACAGAAACACTGAAGCTTTCTTT	.	TRBV6-1	TRBJ1-1	.
CATSGKGAWDQPQHF	TGTGCCACCAGTGGAAAGGGGGCGTGGGATCAGCCCCAGCATTTT	.	TRBV24-1	TRBJ1-5	TRBD1
CASRATGRDSEAFF	TGTGCCAGCAGAGCAACAGGGAGGGATTCTGAAGCTTTCTTT	.	TRBV3-1/TRBV3-2	TRBJ1-1	.
CASSPGTGGSEQYF	TGTGCCAGCAGCCCCGGGACAGGGGGCTCGGAGCAGTACTTC	.	TRBV3-1/TRBV3-2	TRBJ2-7	TRBD1
CASSLYFTDTQYF	TGTGCCAGCAGCTTATACTTCACAGATACGCAGTATTTT	.	TRBV7-2	TRBJ2-3	.
CASSPSRDQPQHF	TGTGCCAGCAGCCCGAGCCGGGATCAGCCCCAGCATTTT	.	TRBV7-3	TRBJ1-5	.
CANRPNRGFGDTQYF	TGTGCCAACCGCCCCAACAGGGGATTCGGAGATACGCAGTATTTT	.	TRBV7-2	TRBJ2-3	TRBD1
CASSLPGTTEAFF	TGTGCCAGCAGCCTTCCGGGGACAACTGAAGCTTTCTTT	.	TRBV3-1/TRBV3-2	TRBJ1-1	.
CATSEEGGVAFF	TGTGCCACCAGTGAGGAGGGAGGGGTAGCTTTCTTT	.	TRBV24-1	TRBJ1-1	.
CASSLWGLGEKLFF	TGTGCCAGCAGTTTGTGGGGCCTCGGTGAAAAACTGTTTTTT	.	TRBV28	TRBJ1-4	.
CASSPYRAAETQYF	TGTGCCAGCAGCCCCTACAGGGCAGCCGAGACCCAGTACTTC	.	TRBV3-1/TRBV3-2	TRBJ2-5	.
CASSPGTGHYGYTF	TGTGCCAGCAGCCCGGGGACAGGGCACTATGGCTACACCTTC	.	TRBV5-6	TRBJ1-2	TRBD1
CASSPRQATYYGYTF	TGTGCCAGTAGCCCCCGACAGGCTACTTACTATGGCTACACCTTC	.	TRBV19	TRBJ1-2	.
CASSTGNTQYF	TGTGCCAGCAGCACAGGGAATACGCAGTATTTT	once	TRBV21-1	TRBJ2-3	.
CASSVAPGGYNEQFF	TGTGCCAGCAGCGTAGCTCCCGGGGGCTACAATGAGCAGTTCTTC	once	TRBV9	TRBJ2-1	.
CASSSDGQHNSPLHF	TGTGCCAGCAGCTCGGATGGACAGCATAATTCACCCCTCCACTTT	once	TRBV7-9	TRBJ1-6	.